This T cell receptor (beta chain) is drawn from a study of Ad26.COV2.S vaccination and SARS-CoV-2 variants. About the study: Dosing was one shot or two shots 56 days apart. Findings and limits, study-wide: There was a possibility that the TCR breadth and depth analyses underestimated total T cell responses. Post-vaccination spike-specific CD8+ and CD4+ T cell responses reportedly had substantial breadth.

Generated by immunoSEQ multiplex PCR, the TCRdb table keeps only in-frame clones and is missing some. The table lists about 370,000 clones, roughly 90% of them singletons. The treatment was: some 20 received Ad26.COV2.S at low or high dose, single or two shots; 5 received placebo; per-sample allocation not given. The samples were gathered on day 63 after the first injection of vaccine or placebo. Expression of Wuhan-strain SARS-CoV-2 spike came from the Ad26 vector that formed the vaccine. V was pared by 0 bases and J by 7 bases, with 11 bases between. Germline lookup yields CDR1 SGHRS and CDR2 YFSETQ. The CDR3 has 14 residues. This clone was seen only once. Its specificity is not known.

The rearrangement uses TRBV5-1 and TRBJ2-4, with TRBD2 as a possible D gene (6 bases). Sequences were derived from peripheral blood, sampled in a trial of Ad26.COV2.S vaccine versus placebo. This TCR was sampled from a person aged 18-60 years who received the Ad26.COV2.S COVID-19 vaccine or a placebo. DNA for the CDR3: TGCGCCAGCAGCTTGGGGTCAGGAGGGAACATTCAGTACTTC. Protein: CASSLGSGGNIQYF.